In its sample, the clone carrying this T cell receptor beta chain was seen a few times. Participants, roughly 18 to 89 years old, spanned around 25 US areas. The data derive from a study of blood T cell repertoires in COVID-19. On the study more broadly: Acute and convalescent COVID-19 specimens originated in the United States, Italy and Spain.

Using immunoSEQ multiplex PCR, the repertoire was profiled, and TCRdb retains in-frame clones only, with some absent. The sample records over 150,000 clones, approximately 85% being singletons. Germline V lookup: CDR1 MGHDK, CDR2 SYGVNS. The CDR3 runs 13 residues. Trimming took 8 bases from V and 2 from J; bases not matched to a gene: 3. This receptor was taken from a middle-aged man who had recovered from COVID-19. V and J are TRBV25-1 and TRBJ1-1; TRBD1 matches at 9 bases. The sample consisted of PBMCs or T cells enriched from blood (not recorded which). As DNA, the CDR3 is TGTGCCAGCCAGACAGGGGGAAACACTGAAGCTTTCTTT. Translated, it gives CASQTGGNTEAFF.